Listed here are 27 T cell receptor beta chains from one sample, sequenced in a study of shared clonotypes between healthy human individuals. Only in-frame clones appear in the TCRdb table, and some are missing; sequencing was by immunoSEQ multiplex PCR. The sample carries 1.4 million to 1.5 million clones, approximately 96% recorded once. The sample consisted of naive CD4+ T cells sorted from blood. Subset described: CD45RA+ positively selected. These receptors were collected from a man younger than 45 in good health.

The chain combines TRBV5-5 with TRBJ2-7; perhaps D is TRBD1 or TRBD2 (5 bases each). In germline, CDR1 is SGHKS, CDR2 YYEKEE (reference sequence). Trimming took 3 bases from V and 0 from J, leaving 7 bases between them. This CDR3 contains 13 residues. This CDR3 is CASSSGTSYEQYF. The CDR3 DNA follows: TGTGCCAGCAGCTCCGGGACCTCCTACGAGCAGTACTTC.

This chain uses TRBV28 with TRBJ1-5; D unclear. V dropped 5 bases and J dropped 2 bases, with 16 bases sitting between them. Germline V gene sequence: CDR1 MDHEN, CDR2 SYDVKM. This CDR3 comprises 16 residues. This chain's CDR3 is CASSTHLAGGNQPQHF. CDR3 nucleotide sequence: TGTGCCAGCAGTACCCACCTTGCCGGGGGCAATCAGCCCCAGCATTTT.

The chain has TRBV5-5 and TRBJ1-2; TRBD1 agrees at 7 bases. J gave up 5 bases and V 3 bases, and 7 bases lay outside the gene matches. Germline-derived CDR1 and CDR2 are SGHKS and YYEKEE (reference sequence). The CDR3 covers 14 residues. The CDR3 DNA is TGTGCCAGCAGCTCACAGGGGCCTCCTTATGGCTACACCTTC. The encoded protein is CASSSQGPPYGYTF.

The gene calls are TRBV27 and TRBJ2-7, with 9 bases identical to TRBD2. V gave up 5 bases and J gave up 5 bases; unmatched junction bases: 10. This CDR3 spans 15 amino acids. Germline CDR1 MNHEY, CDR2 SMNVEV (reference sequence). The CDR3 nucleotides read TGTGCCAGCAGTCCACGCGACCTAGCGGGAAACGAGCAGTACTTC. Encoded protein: CASSPRDLAGNEQYF.

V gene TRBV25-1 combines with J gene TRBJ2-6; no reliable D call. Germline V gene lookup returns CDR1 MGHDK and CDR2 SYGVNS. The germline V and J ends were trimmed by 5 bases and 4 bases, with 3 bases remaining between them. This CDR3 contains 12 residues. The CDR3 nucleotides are TGTGCCAGCAGTATAGGGGCCAACGTCCTGACTTTC. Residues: CASSIGANVLTF. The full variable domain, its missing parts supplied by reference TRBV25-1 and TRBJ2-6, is EADIYQTPRYLVIGTGKKITLECSQTMGHDKMYWYQQDPGMELHLIHYSYGVNSTEKGDLSSESTVSRIRTEHFPLTLESARPSHTSQYLCASSIGANVLTFGAGSRLTVL.

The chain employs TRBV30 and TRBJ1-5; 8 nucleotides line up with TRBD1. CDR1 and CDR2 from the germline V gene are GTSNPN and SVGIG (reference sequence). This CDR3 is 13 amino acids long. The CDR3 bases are TGTGCATGGGCGGGACAGGAAAATCAGCCCCAGCATTTT. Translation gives CAWAGQENQPQHF.

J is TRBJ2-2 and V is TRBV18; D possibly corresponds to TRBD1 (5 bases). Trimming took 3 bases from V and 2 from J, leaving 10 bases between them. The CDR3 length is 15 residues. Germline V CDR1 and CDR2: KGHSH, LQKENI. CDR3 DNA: TGTGCCAGCTCACCGGCGGACATCAACACCGGGGAGCTGTTTTTT. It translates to CASSPADINTGELFF.

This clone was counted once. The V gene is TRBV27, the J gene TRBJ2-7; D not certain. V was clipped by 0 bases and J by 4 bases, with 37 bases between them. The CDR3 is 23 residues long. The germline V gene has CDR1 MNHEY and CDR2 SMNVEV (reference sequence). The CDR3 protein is CASSLSPPLAVSQPLIRRYEQYF. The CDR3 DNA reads TGTGCCAGCAGTTTATCGCCACCACTTGCAGTAAGCCAGCCGCTCATTAGGCGTTACGAGCAGTACTTC.

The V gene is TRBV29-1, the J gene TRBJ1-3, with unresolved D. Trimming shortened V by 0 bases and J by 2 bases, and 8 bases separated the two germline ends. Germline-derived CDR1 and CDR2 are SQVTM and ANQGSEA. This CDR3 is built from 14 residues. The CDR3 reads CSVEDGSTGNTIYF. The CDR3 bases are TGCAGCGTTGAAGACGGGTCGACTGGAAACACCATATATTTT.

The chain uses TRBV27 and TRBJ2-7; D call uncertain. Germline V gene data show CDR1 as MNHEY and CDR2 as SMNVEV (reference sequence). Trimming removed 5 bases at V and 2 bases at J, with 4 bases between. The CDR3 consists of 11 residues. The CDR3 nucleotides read TGTGCCAGCAGTACTCCCTACGAGCAGTACTTC. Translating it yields CASSTPYEQYF.

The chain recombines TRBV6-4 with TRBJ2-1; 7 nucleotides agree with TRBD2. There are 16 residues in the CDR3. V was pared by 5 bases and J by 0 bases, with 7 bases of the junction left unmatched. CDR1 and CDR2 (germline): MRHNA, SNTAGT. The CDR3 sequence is CASSIRGGSSYNEQFF. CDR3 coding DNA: TGTGCCAGCAGTATACGCGGGGGAAGCTCCTACAATGAGCAGTTCTTC.

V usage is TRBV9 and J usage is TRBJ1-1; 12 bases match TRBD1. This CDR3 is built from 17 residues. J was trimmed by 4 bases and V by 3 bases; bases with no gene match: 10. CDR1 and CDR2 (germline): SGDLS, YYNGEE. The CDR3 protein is CASSEPSGTGGFTEAFF. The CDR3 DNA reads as TGTGCCAGCAGCGAGCCCTCCGGGACAGGGGGCTTCACTGAAGCTTTCTTT. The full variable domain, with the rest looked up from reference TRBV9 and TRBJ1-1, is DSGVTQTPKHLITATGQRVTLRCSPRSGDLSVYWYQQSLDQGLQFLIQYYNGEERAKGNILERFSAQQFPDLHSELNLSSLELGDSALYFCASSEPSGTGGFTEAFFGQGTRLTVV.

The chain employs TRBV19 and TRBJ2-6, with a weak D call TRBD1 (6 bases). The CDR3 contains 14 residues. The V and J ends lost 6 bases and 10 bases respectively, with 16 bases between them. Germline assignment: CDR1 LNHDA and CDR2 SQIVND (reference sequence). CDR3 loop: CASSTHRAKNVLTF. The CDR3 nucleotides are TGTGCCAGTAGCACGCACAGGGCCAAAAACGTCCTGACTTTC.

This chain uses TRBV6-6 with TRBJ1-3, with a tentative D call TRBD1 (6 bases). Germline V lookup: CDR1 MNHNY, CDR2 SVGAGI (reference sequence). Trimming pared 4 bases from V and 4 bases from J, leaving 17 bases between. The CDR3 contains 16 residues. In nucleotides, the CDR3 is TGTGCCAGCAGTTCACTTCTCTCGGGGGCCGGAAACACCATATATTTT. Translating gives CASSSLLSGAGNTIYF.

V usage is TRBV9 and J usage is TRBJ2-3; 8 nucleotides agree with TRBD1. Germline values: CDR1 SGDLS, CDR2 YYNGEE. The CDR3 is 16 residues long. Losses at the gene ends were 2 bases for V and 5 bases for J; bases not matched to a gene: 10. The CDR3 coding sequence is TGTGCCAGCAGCGTCTCGGCAGGGGGCGCGGTAGATACGCAGTATTTT. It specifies CASSVSAGGAVDTQYF.

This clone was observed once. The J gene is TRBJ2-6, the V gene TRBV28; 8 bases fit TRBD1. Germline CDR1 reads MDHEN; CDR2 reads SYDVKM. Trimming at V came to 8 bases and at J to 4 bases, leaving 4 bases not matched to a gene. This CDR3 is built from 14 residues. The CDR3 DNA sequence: TGTGCCAGCCGCCAGGGGGCAGGGGCCAACGTCCTGACTTTC. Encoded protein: CASRQGAGANVLTF.

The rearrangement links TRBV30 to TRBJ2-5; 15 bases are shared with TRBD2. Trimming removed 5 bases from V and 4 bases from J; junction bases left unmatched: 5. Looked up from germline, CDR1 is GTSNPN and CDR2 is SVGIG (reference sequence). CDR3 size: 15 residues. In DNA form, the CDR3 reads TGTGCCTGGGGGACGGGACTAGCGGGAGGAGAGACCCAGTACTTC. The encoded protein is CAWGTGLAGGETQYF.

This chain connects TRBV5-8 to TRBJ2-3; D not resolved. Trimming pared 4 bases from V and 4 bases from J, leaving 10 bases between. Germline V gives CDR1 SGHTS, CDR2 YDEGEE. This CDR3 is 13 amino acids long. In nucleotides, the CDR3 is TGTGCCAGCAGCCCCGTCGGCCCAGATACGCAGTATTTT. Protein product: CASSPVGPDTQYF.

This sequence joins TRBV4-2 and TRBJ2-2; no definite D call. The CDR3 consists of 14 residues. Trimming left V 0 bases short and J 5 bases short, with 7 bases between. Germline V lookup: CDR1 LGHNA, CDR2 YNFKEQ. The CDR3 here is CASSQELRTGELFF. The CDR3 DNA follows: TGTGCCAGCAGCCAAGAACTCAGGACCGGGGAGCTGTTTTTT.

The CDR3 region has the DNA TGTGCCAGCAGGCAGGGGACCATTGGCTACACCTTC. This translates into CASRQGTIGYTF. This chain connects TRBV27 to TRBJ1-2; possible D gene TRBD1, 6 bases. V lost 6 bases to trimming and J lost 7 bases, with 12 bases between them. The germline gives CDR1 MNHEY, CDR2 SMNVEV (reference sequence). This CDR3 region has 12 residues.

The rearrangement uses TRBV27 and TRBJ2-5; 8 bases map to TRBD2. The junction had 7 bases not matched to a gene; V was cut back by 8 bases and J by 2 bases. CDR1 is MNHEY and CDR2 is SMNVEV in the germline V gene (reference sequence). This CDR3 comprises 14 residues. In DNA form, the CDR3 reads TGTGCCAGCGGAGCGGGAGCGCGACAAGAGACCCAGTACTTC. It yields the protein CASGAGARQETQYF.

The CDR3 region has the DNA TGTGCCAGCAGCGCCGCCTTAAGACAGGGCCGGGGGTCGTACGCTACGCAGTATTTT. It specifies CASSAALRQGRGSYATQYF. This chain uses TRBV9 with TRBJ2-3, with D perhaps matching TRBD1 (7 bases). The V and J ends lost 3 bases and 8 bases respectively, with 31 bases between them. Germline CDR1 is SGDLS and CDR2 is YYNGEE. This CDR3 has 19 amino acids.

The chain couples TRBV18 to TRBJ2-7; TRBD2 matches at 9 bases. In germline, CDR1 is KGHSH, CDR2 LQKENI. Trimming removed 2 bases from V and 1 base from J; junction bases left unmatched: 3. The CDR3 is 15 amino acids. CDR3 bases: TGTGCCAGCTCACCAGACCTAGCGGGGTCCTACGAGCAGTACTTC. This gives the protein CASSPDLAGSYEQYF.

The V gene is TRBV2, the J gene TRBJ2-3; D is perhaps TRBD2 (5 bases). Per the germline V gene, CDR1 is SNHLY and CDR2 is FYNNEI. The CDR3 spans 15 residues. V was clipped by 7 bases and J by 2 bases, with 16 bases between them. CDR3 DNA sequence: TGTGCCAGCAATCTGGAGGCGGGTTTCACAGATACGCAGTATTTT. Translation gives CASNLEAGFTDTQYF.

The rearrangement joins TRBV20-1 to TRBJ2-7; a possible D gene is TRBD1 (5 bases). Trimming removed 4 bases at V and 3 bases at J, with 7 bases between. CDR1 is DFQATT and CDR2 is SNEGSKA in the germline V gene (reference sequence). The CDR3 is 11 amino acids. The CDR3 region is CSATGIYEQYF. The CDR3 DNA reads TGCAGTGCTACAGGGATCTACGAGCAGTACTTC.

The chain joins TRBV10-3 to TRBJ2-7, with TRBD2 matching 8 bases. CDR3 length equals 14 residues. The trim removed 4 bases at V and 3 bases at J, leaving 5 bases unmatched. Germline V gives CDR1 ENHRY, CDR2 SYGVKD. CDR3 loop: CAISGSAGGYEQYF. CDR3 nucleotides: TGTGCCATCAGTGGATCTGCGGGAGGCTACGAGCAGTACTTC.

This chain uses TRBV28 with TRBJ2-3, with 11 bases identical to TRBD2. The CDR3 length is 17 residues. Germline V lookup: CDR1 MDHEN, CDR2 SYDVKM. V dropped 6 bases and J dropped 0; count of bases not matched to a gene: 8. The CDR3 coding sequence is TGTGCCAGCAGACTAGCGGGAGTGGTTTCTAGCACAGATACGCAGTATTTT. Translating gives CASRLAGVVSSTDTQYF.